One sample yielded the 8 T cell receptor beta chains listed below, sequenced in a study of T cells in Graves' hyperthyroidism and ophthalmopathy. The CDR3 regions of TCR beta were amplified from RNA transcripts. Carried out on the TCR CDR3, a first-round RT-PCR used the HTBI primer set. TCRdb independently ran MiXCR on the multiplex PCR reads; one entry per CDR3 protein. This table holds some 510,000 distinct CDR3 sequences, around 45% found once. Sequenced sample: peripheral blood or thyroid tissue (not recorded which). These receptors all stem from a woman aged 18-29 years with Graves' hyperthyroidism.

This clonotype appeared a few times. The chain employs TRBV25-1 and TRBJ2-5, with D possibly TRBD1 on 5 matching bases. This CDR3 has 13 amino acids. Looked up from germline, CDR1 is MGHDK and CDR2 is SYGVNS. V lost 4 bases to trimming and J lost 5 bases, with 11 bases between them. The CDR3 spells CASSGGFRETQYF. The CDR3, as DNA: TGTGCCAGCAGTGGGGGCTTCCGGGAGACCCAGTACTTC.

The rearrangement links TRBV20-1 to TRBJ2-5, with 8 positions matching TRBD1. The V gene's germline CDR1 is DFQATT and CDR2 SNEGSKA (reference sequence). V was clipped by 2 bases and J by 5 bases; unmatched bases: 4. The CDR3 is made up of 13 amino acids. The CDR3 bases are TGCAGTGCTAGACCGACAGGGGCCGAGACCCAGTACTTC. The encoded protein is CSARPTGAETQYF.

This chain's CDR3 is CASRGDRSTYEQYF. The CDR3 DNA is TGTGCCAGCAGAGGGGACAGGTCAACCTACGAGCAGTACTTC. The chain uses TRBV10-3 and TRBJ2-7, with 8 positions matching TRBD1. The germline V gene has CDR1 ENHRY and CDR2 SYGVKD. V lost 10 bases to trimming and J lost 2 bases; unmatched junction nucleotides: 10. There are 14 residues in the CDR3.

This clonotype was observed many times. This chain links TRBV11-3 with TRBJ1-6; TRBD1 agrees at 8 bases. CDR3 length: 13 amino acids. The V gene's germline CDR1 is SGHNT and CDR2 YENEEA. The J segment lost 14 bases and the V segment lost 4 bases, leaving 7 bases of the junction unmatched. CDR3 DNA sequence: TGTGCCAGCAGCTATCCTGGGACAGGCACCCTCCACTTT. Translating gives CASSYPGTGTLHF.

The chain is built from TRBV5-1 and TRBJ2-7, with TRBD2 matching over 8 bases. With V trimmed by 0 bases and J by 8 bases, 7 bases remained unmatched. CDR1 and CDR2 (germline): SGHRS, YFSETQ. The CDR3 totals 14 residues. The CDR3 DNA reads as TGCGCCAGCAGCTTGGGTCCAGCGGGAGCGAAGCAGTACTTC. It codes for CASSLGPAGAKQYF.

The chain is built from TRBV18 and TRBJ1-4; 9 bases line up with TRBD1. CDR3 size: 15 residues. The germline V gene has CDR1 KGHSH and CDR2 LQKENI. Germline trimming cut 3 bases from V and 4 bases from J; bases unmatched to any gene: 3. The CDR3 is CASSPGTGLNEKLFF. The CDR3 DNA is TGTGCCAGCTCACCCGGGACAGGGCTTAATGAAAAACTGTTTTTT.

The chain uses TRBV19 and TRBJ2-7, with 8 bases aligning to TRBD2. Germline V CDR1 and CDR2: LNHDA, SQIVND (reference sequence). The CDR3 sequence is 15 residues long. V shed 0 bases and J 7 bases; nucleotides not matched to a gene: 8. The CDR3 here is CASSIDGGDAGEQYF. CDR3 bases: TGTGCCAGTAGTATAGACGGGGGGGACGCCGGGGAGCAGTACTTC. Full variable domain (rest looked up from reference TRBV19 and TRBJ2-7): DGGITQSPKYLFRKEGQNVTLSCEQNLNHDAMYWYRQDPGQGLRLIYYSQIVNDFQKGDIAEGYSVSREKKESFPLTVTSAQKNPTAFYLCASSIDGGDAGEQYFGPGTRLTVT.

This chain connects TRBV4-1 to TRBJ1-5; possible D gene TRBD1, 6 bases. In germline, CDR1 is MGHRA, CDR2 YSYEKL. V was trimmed by 4 bases and J by 5 bases, leaving 15 bases between them. CDR3 length: 15 residues. Written as DNA, the CDR3 is TGCGCCAGCAGCCCAAAAGGGGGAGCAGATCAGCCCCAGCATTTT. This sequence encodes CASSPKGGADQPQHF.